This passage covers 11 T cell receptor beta chains from one sample sequenced in a study of graft-versus-host responses after intestinal transplantation. Assay: immunoSEQ multiplex PCR; the TCRdb copy retains only in-frame clones and omits some. The table records 70,000 to 100,000 clones, roughly 89% of them present only once. These receptors are not linked to any known antigen. Sequenced material: unstimulated CD4+ T cells sorted from spleen or lymph node cells, taken before intestinal transplant. The receptors were gathered from a human donor who received an intestinal transplant.

The table lists this clone with a few counts. The rearrangement links TRBV5-1 to TRBJ1-3, with D hard to call. Per the germline V gene, CDR1 is SGHRS and CDR2 is YFSETQ. V was shortened by 4 bases and J by 0 bases, with 5 bases between the two germline ends. This CDR3 region has 13 residues. DNA of the CDR3: TGCGCCAGCAGCGACAACTCTGGAAACACCATATATTTT. Its protein product is CASSDNSGNTIYF.

The J gene is TRBJ2-5, the V gene TRBV13; 10 bases are a match to TRBD2. In germline, CDR1 is PRHDT, CDR2 FYEKMQ (reference sequence). The junction had 3 bases not matched to a gene; V was cut back by 4 bases and J by 1 base. This CDR3 region has 15 residues. CDR3 nucleotides: TGTGCCAGCAGCTCACTAGCGGGGTTCCAAGAGACCCAGTACTTC. Protein product: CASSSLAGFQETQYF.

The rearrangement uses TRBV9 and TRBJ2-3, with D perhaps TRBD1 (5 bases). Trimming cost V 4 bases and J 3 bases, with 27 bases left between them. Germline loops: CDR1 SGDLS, CDR2 YYNGEE. The CDR3 is 19 residues long. The CDR3 coding sequence is TGTGCCAGCAGCAAGGGGCCTCTTCCCGACGGGTTGGTTACAGATACGCAGTATTTT. This gives the protein CASSKGPLPDGLVTDTQYF. The full variable domain, its missing parts supplied by reference TRBV9 and TRBJ2-3, is DSGVTQTPKHLITATGQRVTLRCSPRSGDLSVYWYQQSLDQGLQFLIQYYNGEERAKGNILERFSAQQFPDLHSELNLSSLELGDSALYFCASSKGPLPDGLVTDTQYFGPGTRLTVL.

V gene TRBV4-2 combines with J gene TRBJ1-2, with D unresolved. Germline V gene data show CDR1 as LGHNA and CDR2 as YNFKEQ. V dropped 0 bases and J dropped 5 bases, with 13 bases sitting between them. CDR3 size: 15 residues. CDR3 bases: TGTGCCAGCAGCCAAGATACGGAAAGGAGATATGGCTACACCTTC. Translation: CASSQDTERRYGYTF.

The rearrangement joins TRBV27 to TRBJ2-1; TRBD1 matches 8 bases. The trim removed 0 bases at V and 9 bases at J, leaving 7 bases unmatched. The V gene's germline CDR1 is MNHEY and CDR2 SMNVEV (reference sequence). CDR3 length: 15 amino acids. Written as DNA, the CDR3 is TGTGCCAGCAGTTTATCGTCGGGACAGGTCCCTGAGCAGTTCTTC. This gives the protein CASSLSSGQVPEQFF.

The chain combines TRBV11-2 with TRBJ2-7, with 12 bases lining up with TRBD2. V lost 5 bases, J lost 2 bases, and 13 bases stayed unmatched. The length of the CDR3 is 18 residues. Germline assignment: CDR1 SGHAT and CDR2 FQNNGV. Here the CDR3 DNA reads TGTGCCAGCAGCCGCCGGACTAGCGGGAACGCCCCGACCTACGAGCAGTACTTC. It encodes CASSRRTSGNAPTYEQYF.

The chain recombines TRBV6-1 with TRBJ2-3; D is possibly TRBD2 (7 bases). Deletions cut 5 bases from V and 1 base from J, with 13 bases between. The CDR3 is made up of 15 amino acids. Germline loops: CDR1 MNHNS, CDR2 SASEGT. The CDR3 region has the DNA TGTGCCAGCAGTCGGGGGGCTCCCGGCACAGATACGCAGTATTTT. This encodes CASSRGAPGTDTQYF.

J is TRBJ1-4 and V is TRBV7-9, with D possibly matching TRBD1 (5 bases). V lost 5 bases, J lost 7 bases, and 17 bases lay in between. This CDR3 spans 15 amino acids. The germline V gene encodes CDR1 SEHNR and CDR2 FQNEAQ (reference sequence). CDR3 bases: TGTGCCAGCAGCAACGCCGCCGGGGGAAGTGAAAAACTGTTTTTT. Protein sequence: CASSNAAGGSEKLFF.

The chain employs TRBV5-4 and TRBJ2-2, with TRBD1 identical over 10 bases. The germline V gene encodes CDR1 SGHNT and CDR2 YYREEE (reference sequence). CDR3 length: 16 residues. Losses at the gene ends were 4 bases for V and 8 bases for J; bases not matched to a gene: 11. CDR3 DNA sequence: TGTGCCAGCAGCGCCCCGAAGACAGGGGGCTTGGGGGAGCTGTTTTTT. Translation gives CASSAPKTGGLGELFF.

The rearrangement joins TRBV4-1 to TRBJ2-1; 8 bases are shared with TRBD2. The germline V gene has CDR1 MGHRA and CDR2 YSYEKL. The V gene end was trimmed by 4 bases and the J gene end by 3 bases; junction bases not matched to a gene: 5. The CDR3 spans 15 residues. The CDR3 nucleotides are TGCGCCAGCAGCCGTGGTAGCGGGGACTACAATGAGCAGTTCTTC. Translated, it gives CASSRGSGDYNEQFF.

The V gene is TRBV27, the J gene TRBJ1-1; unclear D gene. V was shortened by 5 bases and J by 8 bases, with 15 bases between the two germline ends. This CDR3 is 13 amino acids long. Germline V gives CDR1 MNHEY, CDR2 SMNVEV (reference sequence). The CDR3: CASSLLRATEAFF. CDR3 bases: TGTGCCAGCAGTCTTTTGAGAGCCACCGAAGCTTTCTTT.